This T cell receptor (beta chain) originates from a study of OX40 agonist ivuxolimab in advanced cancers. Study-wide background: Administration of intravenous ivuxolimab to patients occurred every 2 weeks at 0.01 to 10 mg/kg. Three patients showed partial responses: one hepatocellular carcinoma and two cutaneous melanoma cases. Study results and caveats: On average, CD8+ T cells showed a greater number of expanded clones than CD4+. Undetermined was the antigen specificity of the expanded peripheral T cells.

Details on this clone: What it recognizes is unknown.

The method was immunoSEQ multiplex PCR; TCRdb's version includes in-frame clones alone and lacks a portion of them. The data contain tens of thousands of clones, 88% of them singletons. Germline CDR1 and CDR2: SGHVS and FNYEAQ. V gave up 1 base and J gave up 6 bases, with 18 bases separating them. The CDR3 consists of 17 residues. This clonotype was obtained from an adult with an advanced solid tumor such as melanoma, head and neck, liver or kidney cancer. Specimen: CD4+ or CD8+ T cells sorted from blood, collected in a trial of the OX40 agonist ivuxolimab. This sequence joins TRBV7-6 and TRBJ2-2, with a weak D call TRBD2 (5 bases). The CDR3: CASSLENWASYSGELFF. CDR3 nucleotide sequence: TGTGCCAGCAGCTTAGAGAATTGGGCTAGCTACTCCGGGGAGCTGTTTTTT.